This T cell receptor (beta chain) was profiled in a study of CD8+ T cells in alopecia areata. Regarding the study as a whole: Clonality exceeded that of normal scalp in lesional scalp, most notably in alopecia totalis/universalis. Sharing of TCR sequences between patients (possibly for HLA-related reasons) was less clear than in mice.

Points on this clone: Its antigen is undetermined.

The CDR3 extends over 15 amino acids. Trimming removed 3 bases from V and 3 bases from J; junction bases left unmatched: 3. CDR1 LGHNA and CDR2 YSLEER come from the germline V gene. Extracted RNA was reverse transcribed, and the resulting cDNA served as sequencing template. The assay was immunoSEQ multiplex PCR, and TCRdb's table has in-frame clones only and misses some. The sample consists of around 200,000 clones, roughly 65% of them appearing once. This rearrangement joins TRBV4-3 to TRBJ2-1; 9 nucleotides align to TRBD2. The sequenced sample was CD4+ T cells sorted from blood, obtained at week 0. This receptor was identified in a human donor with alopecia areata. CDR3 coding DNA: TGCGCCAGCAGCCAGGAGCGGGGGGACTACAATGAGCAGTTCTTC. Translation: CASSQERGDYNEQFF.